The next 21 T cell receptor beta chains were all read from a single sample in a study of identical twins. MiXCR was run by TCRdb on the 5' RACE reads, yielding one entry per CDR3 protein. Of hundreds of thousands of distinct CDR3 sequences detected, 21% appear once; the ten largest clones hold around 4.5%. The sample was also linked to a second study, of T cells expressing NK-cell markers.

Sequencing was performed on PBMCs. The receptors were sampled from a woman aged 18 to 35 in good health.

This clonotype was found many times. This sequence joins TRBV20-1 and TRBJ2-5, with 11 bases identical to TRBD2. The CDR3 has 15 residues. CDR1 and CDR2 from the germline V gene are DFQATT and SNEGSKA (reference sequence). After removal of 6 bases from V and 1 base from J, the junction contained 7 bases not matched to a gene. This chain's CDR3 is CSAIGLAGLQETQYF. The CDR3 DNA is TGCAGTGCCATCGGACTAGCGGGCCTCCAAGAGACCCAGTACTTC.

This clonotype has a count of ten or more. The chain is built from TRBV12-3 or TRBV12-4 and TRBJ2-7; TRBD2 agrees at 11 bases. This CDR3 spans 14 amino acids. The V segment lost 5 bases and the J segment 7 bases; nucleotides outside the gene matches: 7. CDR3 in amino acids: CASSIAGTSGEQYF. The CDR3 DNA is TGTGCCAGCAGTATCGCCGGGACTAGCGGAGAGCAGTACTTC.

This clonotype was detected a few times. The chain carries TRBV20-1 and TRBJ2-1; D uncertain. Germline assignment: CDR1 DFQATT and CDR2 SNEGSKA (reference sequence). CDR3 length equals 13 residues. Trimming removed 2 bases at V and 8 bases at J, with 13 bases between. Here the CDR3 DNA reads TGCAGTGCTAGATCATTCGGTAGAGATGAGCAGTTCTTC. Residues: CSARSFGRDEQFF.

The chain carries TRBV7-2 and TRBJ1-3; TRBD1 agrees at 8 bases. This CDR3 has 15 residues. The trim removed 4 bases at V and 3 bases at J, leaving 5 bases unmatched. Germline V gives CDR1 SGHTA, CDR2 FQGNSA. The CDR3 bases are TGTGCCAGCAGCTCTATGACAGGGGTTGGAAACACCATATATTTT. This translates into CASSSMTGVGNTIYF. The full variable domain, completed using reference TRBV7-2 and TRBJ1-3, is GAGVSQSPSNKVTEKGKDVELRCDPISGHTALYWYRQSLGQGLEFLIYFQGNSAPDKSGLPSDRFSAERTGGSVSTLTIQRTQQEDSAVYLCASSSMTGVGNTIYFGEGSWLTVV.

At least ten counts were recorded for this clonotype. The chain uses TRBV9 and TRBJ2-3, with D hard to call. This CDR3 contains 12 residues. The V and J ends lost 0 bases and 6 bases respectively, with 5 bases between them. Germline V gene lookup returns CDR1 SGDLS and CDR2 YYNGEE. The CDR3 protein is CASSVVGDTQYF. Written as DNA, the CDR3 is TGTGCCAGCAGCGTAGTGGGGGATACGCAGTATTTT.

This clonotype appeared many times. The chain carries TRBV7-9 and TRBJ2-2; D is unclear. V lost 1 base to trimming and J lost 3 bases, with 9 bases between them. The CDR3 sequence is 15 residues long. CDR1 SEHNR and CDR2 FQNEAQ come from the germline V gene (reference sequence). The DNA for the CDR3 is TGTGCCAGCAGCTTAGGGGCTTTTCACACCGGGGAGCTGTTTTTT. Its protein product is CASSLGAFHTGELFF.

This sequence joins TRBV5-1 and TRBJ2-1; the D call may be TRBD1 or TRBD2 (11 bases each). V lost 4 bases and J 1 base, leaving 30 bases between the germline ends. Germline lookup yields CDR1 SGHRS and CDR2 YFSETQ. This CDR3 has 21 amino acids. CDR3 residues: CASSRPGTGGLAVRSYNEQFF. The CDR3 nucleotides read TGCGCCAGCAGCCGGCCCGGGACAGGGGGACTAGCGGTCCGGTCCTACAATGAGCAGTTCTTC.

The chain links TRBV20-1 to TRBJ2-7; 8 bases align to TRBD2. Germline CDR1 and CDR2: DFQATT and SNEGSKA (reference sequence). V dropped 0 bases and J dropped 2; count of bases not matched to a gene: 6. This CDR3 spans 15 amino acids. Here the CDR3 reads CSARDPAGETYEQYF. CDR3 nucleotide sequence: TGCAGTGCTAGAGATCCAGCGGGAGAGACCTACGAGCAGTACTTC.

The chain has TRBV20-1 and TRBJ1-1; D gene uncertain. The CDR3 has 13 residues. Germline V gene sequence: CDR1 DFQATT, CDR2 SNEGSKA (reference sequence). V was clipped by 0 bases and J by 4 bases, with 9 bases between them. The CDR3 coding sequence is TGCAGTGCTAGAGATCCTGCTGCCACTGAAGCTTTCTTT. It yields the protein CSARDPAATEAFF.

In this sample, this clonotype turned up many times. The chain combines TRBV5-1 with TRBJ1-4, with 8 bases that match TRBD1. CDR1 and CDR2 from the germline V gene are SGHRS and YFSETQ. This CDR3 spans 15 amino acids. The V and J ends lost 5 bases and 7 bases, in that order; junction bases with no gene match: 10. The CDR3 nucleotides read TGCGCCAGCAGTTCGACAGGGGTGAATAGTGAAAAACTGTTTTTT. This translates into CASSSTGVNSEKLFF.

J is TRBJ2-2 and V is TRBV5-1; 7 bases match TRBD1. V was clipped by 7 bases and J by 0 bases; unmatched bases: 6. Looked up from germline, CDR1 is SGHRS and CDR2 is YFSETQ. The CDR3 extends over 15 amino acids. The CDR3 protein is CASGNRGANTGELFF. The CDR3 DNA sequence: TGCGCCAGCGGAAACAGGGGCGCGAACACCGGGGAGCTGTTTTTT.

The rearrangement uses TRBV5-1 and TRBJ2-7; D gene uncertain. CDR1 SGHRS and CDR2 YFSETQ come from the germline V gene. This CDR3 is 18 amino acids long. Trimming left V 0 bases short and J 4 bases short, with 23 bases between. The CDR3 coding sequence is TGCGCCAGCAGCTTGGCCGTCAGTAGGACCCCGCGACTGTACGAGCAGTACTTC. Translating gives CASSLAVSRTPRLYEQYF. Variable domain in full (rest from reference TRBV5-1 and TRBJ2-7): KAGVTQTPRYLIKTRGQQVTLSCSPISGHRSVSWYQQTPGQGLQFLFEYFSETQRNKGNFPGRFSGRQFSNSRSEMNVSTLELGDSALYLCASSLAVSRTPRLYEQYFGPGTRLTVT.

The chain combines TRBV5-1 with TRBJ2-7; D uncertain. Germline CDR1 reads SGHRS; CDR2 reads YFSETQ. CDR3 length equals 14 residues. Trimming stripped 4 bases from V and 4 bases from J, with 15 bases between. Here the CDR3 DNA reads TGCGCCAGCAGCCTAATGACGCGGCAGTACGAGCAGTACTTC. Translated, it gives CASSLMTRQYEQYF.

This clonotype turned up a few times. The chain is built from TRBV11-2 and TRBJ2-1; 12 positions agree with TRBD2. With 5 bases clipped from V and 9 bases from J, the junction kept 8 bases outside the gene matches. Germline V lookup: CDR1 SGHAT, CDR2 FQNNGV. The CDR3 has 15 amino acids. CDR3 sequence (DNA): TGTGCCAGCAGCCCGCGATCGACTAGCGGGAGTGAGCAGTTCTTC. This codes for CASSPRSTSGSEQFF.

This chain connects TRBV7-9 to TRBJ1-6; D might be TRBD1 (5 bases). This CDR3 comprises 13 residues. CDR1 is SEHNR and CDR2 is FQNEAQ in the germline V gene (reference sequence). The V gene lost 3 bases and the J gene lost 7 bases, with 7 bases spanning the gap. CDR3 nucleotides: TGTGCCAGCAGCTTCTACAGGAATTCACCCCTCCACTTT. Protein sequence: CASSFYRNSPLHF. The variable domain in full, completed from reference TRBV7-9 and TRBJ1-6, reads DTGVSQNPRHKITKRGQNVTFRCDPISEHNRLYWYRQTLGQGPEFLTYFQNEAQLEKSRLLSDRFSAERPKGSFSTLEIQRTEQGDSAMYLCASSFYRNSPLHFGNGTRLTVT.

There are a few counts of this clonotype. The chain recombines TRBV12-3 or TRBV12-4 with TRBJ1-6; 9 bases fit TRBD1. The CDR3 spans 16 residues. Losses at the gene ends were 4 bases for V and 5 bases for J; bases not matched to a gene: 6. The CDR3 here is CASSSRRTGDNSPLHF. The CDR3 DNA sequence: TGTGCCAGCAGTTCCCGACGGACAGGGGATAATTCACCCCTCCACTTT.

This clonotype was recorded a few times. The genes are TRBV5-1 and TRBJ2-1, with D perhaps being TRBD1 or TRBD2 (5 bases each). The V and J ends lost 2 bases and 6 bases respectively, with 12 bases between them. Germline loops: CDR1 SGHRS, CDR2 YFSETQ. This CDR3 contains 14 residues. The chain's CDR3 is CASSFNGAGNEQFF. CDR3 nucleotides: TGCGCCAGCAGCTTTAACGGGGCGGGCAATGAGCAGTTCTTC.

This clonotype appeared many times. The rearrangement joins TRBV6-5 to TRBJ2-1; TRBD2 agrees at 8 bases. The CDR3 has 14 amino acids. Germline V CDR1 and CDR2: MNHEY, SVGAGI. After removal of 2 bases from V and 6 bases from J, the junction contained 3 bases not matched to a gene. This CDR3 is CASSYSGRGNEQFF. In nucleotides, the CDR3 is TGTGCCAGCAGTTACAGCGGGAGAGGCAATGAGCAGTTCTTC.

The chain's CDR3 is CATNPGTGVYNEQFF. In DNA form, the CDR3 reads TGTGCCACCAACCCCGGGACAGGAGTATACAATGAGCAGTTCTTC. This chain links TRBV15 with TRBJ2-1; 8 nucleotides align to TRBD1. CDR3 length: 15 amino acids. Losses at the gene ends were 7 bases for V and 4 bases for J; bases not matched to a gene: 9. Germline lookup yields CDR1 LNHNV and CDR2 YYDKDF (reference sequence).

This clonotype was counted between two and nine times. The rearrangement joins TRBV5-1 to TRBJ2-1, with D possibly TRBD1 on 5 matching bases. The CDR3 extends over 14 amino acids. Trimming left V 1 base short and J 5 bases short, with 10 bases between. Germline V gives CDR1 SGHRS, CDR2 YFSETQ. The CDR3 bases are TGCGCCAGCAGCTTGTCTCAGGGTGACAATGAGCAGTTCTTC. Its translation is CASSLSQGDNEQFF.

This clonotype was recorded many times. The rearrangement links TRBV12-3 or TRBV12-4 to TRBJ1-5; 7 positions match TRBD1. V was pared by 8 bases and J by 11 bases, with 15 bases of the junction left unmatched. This CDR3 region has 14 residues. The CDR3 region has the DNA TGTGCCAGCGCCGCGGGACAGCTATCATCTGCCCAGCATTTT. Its protein product is CASAAGQLSSAQHF.